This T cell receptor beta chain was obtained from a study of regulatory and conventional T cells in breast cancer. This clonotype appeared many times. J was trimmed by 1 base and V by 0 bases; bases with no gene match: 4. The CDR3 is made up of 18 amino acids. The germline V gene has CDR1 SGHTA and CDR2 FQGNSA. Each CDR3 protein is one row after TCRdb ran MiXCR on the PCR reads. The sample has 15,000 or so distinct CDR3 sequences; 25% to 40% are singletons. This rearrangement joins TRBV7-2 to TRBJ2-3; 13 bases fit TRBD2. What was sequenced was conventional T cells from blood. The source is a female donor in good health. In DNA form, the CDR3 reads TGTGCCAGCAGCTTAGCCGGACTAGCGGGGGCGCGCACAGATACGCAGTATTTT. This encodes CASSLAGLAGARTDTQYF.